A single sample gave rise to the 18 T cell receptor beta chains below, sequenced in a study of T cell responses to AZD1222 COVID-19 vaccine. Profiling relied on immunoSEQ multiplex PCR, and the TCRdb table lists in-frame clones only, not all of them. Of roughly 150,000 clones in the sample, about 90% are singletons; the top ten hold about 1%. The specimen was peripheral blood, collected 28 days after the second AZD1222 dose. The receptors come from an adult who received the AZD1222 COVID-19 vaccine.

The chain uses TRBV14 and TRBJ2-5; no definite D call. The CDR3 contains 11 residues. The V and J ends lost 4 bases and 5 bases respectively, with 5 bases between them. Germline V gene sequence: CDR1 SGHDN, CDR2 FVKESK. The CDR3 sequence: CASSRSETQYF. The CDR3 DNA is TGTGCCAGCAGCCGTTCGGAGACCCAGTACTTC.

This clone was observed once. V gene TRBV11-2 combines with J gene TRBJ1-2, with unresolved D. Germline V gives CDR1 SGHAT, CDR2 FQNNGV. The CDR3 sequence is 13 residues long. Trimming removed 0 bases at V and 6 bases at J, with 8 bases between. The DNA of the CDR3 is TGTGCCAGCAGCTTAGAGAGGGTGGATGGCTACACCTTC. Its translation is CASSLERVDGYTF.

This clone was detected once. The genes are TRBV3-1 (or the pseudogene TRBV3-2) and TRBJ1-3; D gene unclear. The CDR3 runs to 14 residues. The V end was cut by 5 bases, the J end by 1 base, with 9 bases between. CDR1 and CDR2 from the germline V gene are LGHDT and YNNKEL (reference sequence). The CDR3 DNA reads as TGTGCCAGCAGCGCTATGACATCTGGAAACACCATATATTTT. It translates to CASSAMTSGNTIYF.

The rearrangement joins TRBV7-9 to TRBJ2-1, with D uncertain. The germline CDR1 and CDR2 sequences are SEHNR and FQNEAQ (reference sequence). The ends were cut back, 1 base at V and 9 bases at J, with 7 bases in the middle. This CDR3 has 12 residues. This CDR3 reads CASSLGTLEQFF. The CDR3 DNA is TGTGCCAGCAGCTTAGGGACCCTTGAGCAGTTCTTC.

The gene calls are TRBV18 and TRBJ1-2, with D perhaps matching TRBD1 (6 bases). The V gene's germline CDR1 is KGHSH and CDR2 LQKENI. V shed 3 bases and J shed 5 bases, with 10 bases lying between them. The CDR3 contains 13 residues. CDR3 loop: CASSPGHGYGYTF. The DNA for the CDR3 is TGTGCCAGCTCACCGGGACACGGATATGGCTACACCTTC.

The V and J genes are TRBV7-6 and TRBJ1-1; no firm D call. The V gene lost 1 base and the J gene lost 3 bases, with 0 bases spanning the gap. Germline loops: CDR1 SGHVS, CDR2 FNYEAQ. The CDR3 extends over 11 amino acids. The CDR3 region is CASSLDTEAFF. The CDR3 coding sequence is TGTGCCAGCAGCTTAGACACTGAAGCTTTCTTT.

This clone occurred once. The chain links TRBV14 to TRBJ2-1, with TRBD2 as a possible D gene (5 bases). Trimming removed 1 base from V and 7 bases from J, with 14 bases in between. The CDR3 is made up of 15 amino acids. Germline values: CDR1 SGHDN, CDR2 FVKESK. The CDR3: CASSQVGAPGNEQFF. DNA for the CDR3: TGTGCCAGCAGCCAAGTCGGTGCGCCGGGAAATGAGCAGTTCTTC.

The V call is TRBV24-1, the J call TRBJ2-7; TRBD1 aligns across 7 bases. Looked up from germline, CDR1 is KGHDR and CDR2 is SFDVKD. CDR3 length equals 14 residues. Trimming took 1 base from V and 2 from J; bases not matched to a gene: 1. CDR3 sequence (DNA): TGTGCCACCAGTGATTTTCAGGGGGCCTACGAGCAGTACTTC. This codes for CATSDFQGAYEQYF.

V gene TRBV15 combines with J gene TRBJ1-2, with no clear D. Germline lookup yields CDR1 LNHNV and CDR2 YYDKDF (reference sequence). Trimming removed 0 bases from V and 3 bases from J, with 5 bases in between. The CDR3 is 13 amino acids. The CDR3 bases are TGTGCCACCAGCAGAGATATTGACTATGGCTACACCTTC. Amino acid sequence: CATSRDIDYGYTF.

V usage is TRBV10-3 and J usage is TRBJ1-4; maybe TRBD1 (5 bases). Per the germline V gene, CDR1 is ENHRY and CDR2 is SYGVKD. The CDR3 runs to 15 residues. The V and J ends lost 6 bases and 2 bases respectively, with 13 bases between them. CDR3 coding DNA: TGTGCCATCAGGCGGGGGGAGGGGACTAATGAAAAACTGTTTTTT. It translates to CAIRRGEGTNEKLFF.

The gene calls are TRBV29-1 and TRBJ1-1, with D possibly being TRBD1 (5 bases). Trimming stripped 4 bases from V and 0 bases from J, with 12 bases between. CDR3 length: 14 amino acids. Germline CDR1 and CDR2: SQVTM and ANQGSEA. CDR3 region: CSVGRDLMNTEAFF. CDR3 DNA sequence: TGCAGCGTTGGCAGGGACCTCATGAACACTGAAGCTTTCTTT.

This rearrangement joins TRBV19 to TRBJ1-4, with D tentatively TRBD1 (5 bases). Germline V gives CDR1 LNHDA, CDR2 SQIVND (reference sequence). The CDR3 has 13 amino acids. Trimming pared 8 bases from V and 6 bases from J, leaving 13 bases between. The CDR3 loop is CASAGARDEKLFF. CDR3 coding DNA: TGTGCCAGTGCCGGGGCACGGGATGAAAAACTGTTTTTT. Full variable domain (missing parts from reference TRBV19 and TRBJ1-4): DGGITQSPKYLFRKEGQNVTLSCEQNLNHDAMYWYRQDPGQGLRLIYYSQIVNDFQKGDIAEGYSVSREKKESFPLTVTSAQKNPTAFYLCASAGARDEKLFFGSGTQLSVL.

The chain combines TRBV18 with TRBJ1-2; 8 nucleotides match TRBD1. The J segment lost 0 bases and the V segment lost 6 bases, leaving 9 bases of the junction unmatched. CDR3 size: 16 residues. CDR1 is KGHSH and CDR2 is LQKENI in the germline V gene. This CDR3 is CASSPTGTGSNYGYTF. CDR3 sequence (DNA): TGTGCCAGCTCCCCGACAGGGACAGGTTCTAACTATGGCTACACCTTC.

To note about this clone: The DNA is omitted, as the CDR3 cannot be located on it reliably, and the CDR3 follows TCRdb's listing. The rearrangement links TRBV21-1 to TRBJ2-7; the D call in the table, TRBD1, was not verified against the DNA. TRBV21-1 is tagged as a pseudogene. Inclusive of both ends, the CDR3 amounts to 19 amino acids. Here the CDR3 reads CASSSPGTGFSSYNCEQYF.

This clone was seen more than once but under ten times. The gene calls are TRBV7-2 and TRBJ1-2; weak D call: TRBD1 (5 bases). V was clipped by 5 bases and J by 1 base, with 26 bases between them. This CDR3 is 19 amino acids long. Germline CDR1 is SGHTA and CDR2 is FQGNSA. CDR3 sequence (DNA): TGTGCCAGCAGCCCACACTTTAGGGACCGGGGCACAATTAACTATGGCTACACCTTC. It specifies CASSPHFRDRGTINYGYTF. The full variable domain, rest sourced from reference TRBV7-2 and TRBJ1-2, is GAGVSQSPSNKVTEKGKDVELRCDPISGHTALYWYRQSLGQGLEFLIYFQGNSAPDKSGLPSDRFSAERTGGSVSTLTIQRTQQEDSAVYLCASSPHFRDRGTINYGYTFGSGTRLTVV.

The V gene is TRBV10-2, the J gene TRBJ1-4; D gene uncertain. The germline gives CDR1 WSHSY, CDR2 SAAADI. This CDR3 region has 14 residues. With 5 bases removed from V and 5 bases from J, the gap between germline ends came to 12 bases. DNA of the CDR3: TGCGCCAGCAGTTTAAGGACGGAGAATGAAAAACTGTTTTTT. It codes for CASSLRTENEKLFF.

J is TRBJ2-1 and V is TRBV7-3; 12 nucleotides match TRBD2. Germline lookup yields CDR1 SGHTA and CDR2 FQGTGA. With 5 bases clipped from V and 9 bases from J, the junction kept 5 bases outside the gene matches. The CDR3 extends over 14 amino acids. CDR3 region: CASSPLAGGREQFF. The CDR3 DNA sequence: TGTGCCAGCAGCCCTCTAGCGGGGGGGCGTGAGCAGTTCTTC.

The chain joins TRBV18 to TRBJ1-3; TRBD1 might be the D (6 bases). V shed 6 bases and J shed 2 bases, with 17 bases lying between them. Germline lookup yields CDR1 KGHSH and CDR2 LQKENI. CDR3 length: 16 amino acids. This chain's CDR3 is CASSPPGQDTGNTIYF. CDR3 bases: TGTGCCAGCTCGCCCCCGGGACAAGATACTGGAAACACCATATATTTT.